This T cell receptor (beta chain) was identified during a study of blood T cell repertoires in COVID-19. Study summary: Acute and convalescent COVID-19 samples came from the United States, Italy and Spain.

V lost 7 bases and J 6 bases, leaving 18 bases between the germline ends. The germline CDR1 and CDR2 sequences are ENHRY and SYGVKD. The CDR3 spans 15 residues. Libraries were prepared by immunoSEQ multiplex PCR; TCRdb keeps only in-frame clonotypes and omits some of them. The sample consists of approximately 75,000 clones, around 80% of them appearing once. The chain combines TRBV10-3 with TRBJ2-2; tentative D call: TRBD1 (5 bases). The material sequenced was peripheral blood. This TCR was recovered from a human donor in a cohort sampled during active COVID-19. CDR3 amino acids: CAIKGAPVGSGELFF. The CDR3 DNA is TGTGCCATCAAAGGGGCCCCGGTGGGTTCCGGGGAGCTGTTTTTT.